Below, 9 T cell receptor beta chains from the same sample are listed, as sequenced in a study of identical twins. One entry per CDR3 protein, called by TCRdb with MiXCR from the 5' RACE reads. The data hold about 200,000 distinct CDR3 sequences, with 6.5% observed a single time. This sample also appeared in a second study, on T cells expressing NK-cell markers.

Sequenced material: CD8+ T cells sorted from blood. All receptors derive from a woman aged 18-29 years in good health.

The CDR3 sequence: CASSRVLEAGTGDEQYF. DNA of the CDR3: TGCGCCAGCAGCCGAGTGTTGGAAGCCGGGACAGGGGACGAGCAGTACTTC. The chain couples TRBV4-3 to TRBJ2-7; TRBD1 aligns across 10 bases. Germline loops: CDR1 LGHNA, CDR2 YSLEER. CDR3 length: 17 amino acids. V lost 4 bases to trimming and J lost 5 bases; unmatched junction nucleotides: 14.

CDR3 sequence: CASSLGLAGAYEQFF. The CDR3 DNA sequence: TGTGCCAGCAGTTTGGGTCTAGCGGGAGCTTATGAGCAGTTCTTC. This chain joins TRBV27 and TRBJ2-1, with 10 nucleotides matching TRBD2. The CDR3 is 15 residues long. Per the germline V gene, CDR1 is MNHEY and CDR2 is SMNVEV (reference sequence). The V gene end was trimmed by 3 bases and the J gene end by 8 bases; junction bases not matched to a gene: 7.

This clonotype was counted only a few times. This chain links TRBV7-9 with TRBJ2-1, with a tentative D call TRBD1 (6 bases). The CDR3 is 16 amino acids. Germline V CDR1 and CDR2: SEHNR, FQNEAQ (reference sequence). V dropped 2 bases and J dropped 5 bases, with 16 bases sitting between them. CDR3 DNA sequence: TGTGCCAGCAGCTTACTCGAACCAGGGGCTAACAATGAGCAGTTCTTC. It specifies CASSLLEPGANNEQFF.

The chain is built from TRBV10-2 and TRBJ1-2; 7 nucleotides match TRBD1. The CDR3 totals 14 residues. Germline assignment: CDR1 WSHSY and CDR2 SAAADI. After removal of 0 bases from V and 4 bases from J, the junction contained 2 bases not matched to a gene. CDR3 sequence reads: CASSESGTAYGYTF. The CDR3 region has the DNA TGCGCCAGCAGTGAGTCGGGGACAGCCTATGGCTACACCTTC.

This clonotype has only a few counts. The chain links TRBV19 to TRBJ2-1; 8 nucleotides line up with TRBD2. Germline CDR1 is LNHDA and CDR2 is SQIVND (reference sequence). The CDR3 is 13 amino acids. Germline trimming cut 5 bases from V and 8 bases from J; bases unmatched to any gene: 5. Here the CDR3 reads CASSASAGDEQFF. The CDR3 nucleotides read TGTGCCAGTAGTGCCTCAGCGGGAGATGAGCAGTTCTTC. The full variable domain, its missing parts supplied by reference TRBV19 and TRBJ2-1, is DGGITQSPKYLFRKEGQNVTLSCEQNLNHDAMYWYRQDPGQGLRLIYYSQIVNDFQKGDIAEGYSVSREKKESFPLTVTSAQKNPTAFYLCASSASAGDEQFFGPGTRLTVL.

At least ten counts were recorded for this clonotype. The chain joins TRBV7-9 to TRBJ2-1; 13 bases agree with TRBD2. Germline CDR1 is SEHNR and CDR2 is FQNEAQ (reference sequence). The trim removed 5 bases at V and 7 bases at J, leaving 8 bases unmatched. The CDR3 has 16 amino acids. The CDR3 reads CASSTRTSGGVNEQFF. The CDR3 DNA sequence: TGTGCCAGCAGCACCCGGACTAGCGGGGGAGTGAATGAGCAGTTCTTC.

The rearrangement links TRBV4-3 to TRBJ1-6; D not resolved. The CDR3 is made up of 16 amino acids. Trimming removed 1 base from V and 0 bases from J, with 7 bases in between. In germline, CDR1 is LGHNA, CDR2 YSLEER. The CDR3 bases are TGCGCCAGCAGCCAAGGGGAGAGCTCCTATAATTCACCCCTCCACTTT. Its protein product is CASSQGESSYNSPLHF.

The chain links TRBV18 to TRBJ2-1; no definite D call. Between the trimmed V and J ends, which lost 3 bases and 7 bases, there was a span of 13 bases. From germline, CDR1 is KGHSH and CDR2 LQKENI. There are 14 residues in the CDR3. The CDR3 DNA reads as TGTGCCAGCTCACCGGTAATAGAGGAGAATGAGCAGTTCTTC. This encodes CASSPVIEENEQFF.

This clonotype was recorded many times. This sequence joins TRBV6-5 and TRBJ2-7; 8 bases are shared with TRBD1. Per the germline V gene, CDR1 is MNHEY and CDR2 is SVGAGI. V was pared by 2 bases and J by 3 bases, with 0 bases of the junction left unmatched. CDR3 length: 13 amino acids. The CDR3 spells CASSYGTGYEQYF. Here the CDR3 DNA reads TGTGCCAGCAGTTACGGGACAGGCTACGAGCAGTACTTC.